This T cell receptor (beta chain) was sequenced during a study of beta chain features in type 1 diabetes. Points from the study as a whole: For type 1 diabetes patients, VDJ junctions showed fewer insertions and more deletions. TCRB CDR3s were moderately but significantly shorter in Type 1 diabetes patients in all four CD4+ subsets.

Of the isolated RNA, all was reverse transcribed, and so the sequenced material was expressed TCRB transcripts. Sequencing was performed with immunoSEQ multiplex PCR; in TCRdb, only in-frame clones are kept and a portion is missing. In the table there are some 250,000 clones, approximately 11% of which are singletons. The CDR3 consists of 15 residues. V was pared by 3 bases and J by 4 bases, with 6 bases of the junction left unmatched. Germline V gene lookup returns CDR1 LGHNA and CDR2 YSLEER. Note on this clone: Its antigen is still unknown.

Sequences were obtained from naive CD4+ T cells from blood. The rearrangement uses TRBV4-3 and TRBJ2-1; 7 positions agree with TRBD2. This receptor was identified in a man aged 25-45 years with type 1 diabetes. The DNA of the CDR3 is TGCGCCAGCAGCCAGGGAGGGGCGATTTACAATGAGCAGTTCTTC. Protein product: CASSQGGAIYNEQFF.